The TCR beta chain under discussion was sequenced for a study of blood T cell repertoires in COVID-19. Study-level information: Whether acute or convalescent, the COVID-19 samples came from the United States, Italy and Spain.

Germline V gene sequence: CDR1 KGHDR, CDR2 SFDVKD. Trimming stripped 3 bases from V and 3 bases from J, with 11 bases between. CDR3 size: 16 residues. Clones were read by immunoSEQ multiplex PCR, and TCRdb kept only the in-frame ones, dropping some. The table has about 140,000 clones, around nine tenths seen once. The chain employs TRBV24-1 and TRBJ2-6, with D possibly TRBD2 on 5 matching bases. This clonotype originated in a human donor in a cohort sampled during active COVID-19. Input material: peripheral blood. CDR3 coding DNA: TGTGCCACCAGTGATAGGGCGGGCGGTGGGGCCAACGTCCTGACTTTC. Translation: CATSDRAGGGANVLTF.